This T cell receptor beta chain was sequenced for a study of blood T cell repertoires in COVID-19. Background on the study: COVID-19 samples from acute and convalescent phases originated in the United States, Italy and Spain. Sources were T cells, B-cell-depleted T cells, or PBMCs; the material itself was cDNA or gDNA.

Clones were sequenced by immunoSEQ multiplex PCR, and TCRdb holds only the in-frame ones, with some missing. The profile shows about 85,000 clones, 85% to 95% of them singletons. Trimming stripped 7 bases from V and 0 bases from J, with 18 bases between. The CDR3 extends over 15 amino acids. Per germline, CDR1 SQVTM and CDR2 ANQGSEA. This TCR derives from a human donor with active COVID-19. The donor label of this sample is uncertain. The rearrangement links TRBV29-1 to TRBJ1-1; tentative D call: TRBD1 (6 bases). Sequenced: peripheral blood. CDR3 sequence (DNA): TGCAGCGCCTCAACTTGGGGGACAATGAACACTGAAGCTTTCTTT. Its translation: CSASTWGTMNTEAFF.